These 25 T cell receptor beta chains came from one sample sequenced in a study of early T cells in non-severe SARS-CoV-2 infection. TCRdb fed the 5' RACE reads into MiXCR, producing one record per CDR3 protein. This sample has some 50,000 distinct CDR3 sequences, with 9% to 9.5% found just once. What was sequenced was whole blood. All receptors come from an adult who was a healthcare worker with PCR-confirmed SARS-CoV-2 infection or an uninfected control (not recorded which).

This clonotype appeared many times. The chain couples TRBV11-1 to TRBJ2-7; 13 nucleotides line up with TRBD2. Germline values: CDR1 SGHAT, CDR2 FQDESV (reference sequence). The CDR3 is 14 residues long. The V segment lost 5 bases and the J segment 8 bases; nucleotides outside the gene matches: 6. Written as DNA, the CDR3 is TGTGCCAGCAGCCCGGGGACTAGCGGGATAAAGCAGTACTTC. It yields the protein CASSPGTSGIKQYF.

This clonotype was counted a few times. The chain links TRBV10-1 to TRBJ1-3; D gene unclear. V was pared by 7 bases and J by 0 bases, with 10 bases between. The CDR3 covers 14 residues. Germline V gene sequence: CDR1 WNHNN, CDR2 SYGVQD (reference sequence). CDR3 coding DNA: TGCGCCAGCACCATGCACGTCTCTGGAAACACCATATATTTT. Translated, it gives CASTMHVSGNTIYF.

This clonotype was seen many times. The chain employs TRBV5-7 and TRBJ1-2; D remains unclear. TRBV5-7 is annotated as an ORF whose role is uncertain. Trimming cost V 2 bases and J 6 bases, with 23 bases left between them. This CDR3 has 17 amino acids. The CDR3, as DNA: TGTGCCAGCAGCTTTGCCGGACGGAACCTTGTGAAGGATGGCTACACCTTC. This sequence encodes CASSFAGRNLVKDGYTF.

This clonotype has only a few counts. CDR3 protein: CAISAGPENEQYF. The CDR3 nucleotides read TGTGCCATCAGTGCAGGGCCAGAGAACGAGCAGTACTTC. This chain links TRBV10-3 with TRBJ2-7, with D tentatively TRBD1 (5 bases). Trimming pared 4 bases from V and 5 bases from J, leaving 12 bases between. Germline values: CDR1 ENHRY, CDR2 SYGVKD. This CDR3 has 13 amino acids.

At least ten counts were recorded for this clonotype. This chain uses TRBV11-1 with TRBJ2-4, with D possibly being TRBD1 or TRBD2 (5 bases each). This CDR3 is 14 amino acids long. V was shortened by 3 bases and J by 0 bases, with 6 bases between the two germline ends. Germline CDR1 SGHAT, CDR2 FQDESV (reference sequence). This chain's CDR3 is CASSLGVAKNIQYF. DNA for the CDR3: TGTGCCAGCAGCTTGGGGGTAGCCAAAAACATTCAGTACTTC.

At least ten counts were recorded for this clonotype. The V call is TRBV10-1, the J call TRBJ2-1; TRBD1 agrees at 9 bases. With V trimmed by 3 bases and J by 7 bases, 4 bases remained unmatched. Looked up from germline, CDR1 is WNHNN and CDR2 is SYGVQD (reference sequence). CDR3 length: 14 residues. This CDR3 is CASSDGTGRNEQFF. CDR3 DNA sequence: TGCGCCAGCAGTGATGGGACAGGGAGAAATGAGCAGTTCTTC.

This clonotype was counted ten times or more. The J gene is TRBJ1-1, the V gene TRBV29-1, with D unclear. The V gene lost 6 bases and the J gene lost 0 bases, with 8 bases spanning the gap. CDR3 length equals 12 residues. The V gene's germline CDR1 is SQVTM and CDR2 ANQGSEA. CDR3 nucleotide sequence: TGCAGCGTGGACCCCTTGAACACTGAAGCTTTCTTT. It encodes CSVDPLNTEAFF. The entire variable domain, with the rest obtained from reference TRBV29-1 and TRBJ1-1, is as follows: SAVISQKPSRDICQRGTSLTIQCQVDSQVTMMFWYRQQPGQSLTLIATANQGSEATYESGFVIDKFPISRPNLTFSTLTVSNMSPEDSSIYLCSVDPLNTEAFFGQGTRLTVV.

This clonotype was recorded at least ten times. The rearrangement links TRBV20-1 to TRBJ1-2; D is undetermined. Trimming cost V 1 base and J 7 bases, with 7 bases left between them. Germline V gene sequence: CDR1 DFQATT, CDR2 SNEGSKA (reference sequence). The CDR3 runs 11 residues. CDR3 nucleotide sequence: TGCAGTGCTAGAGTTAGACTTGGCTACACCTTC. Translation: CSARVRLGYTF.

There are many counts of this clonotype. The chain joins TRBV29-1 to TRBJ2-1; D is possibly TRBD2 (6 bases). This CDR3 has 12 amino acids. V gave up 2 bases and J gave up 9 bases, with 11 bases separating them. Germline assignment: CDR1 SQVTM and CDR2 ANQGSEA. The CDR3 DNA sequence: TGCAGCGTTGAACTAGCGAGTGGTGAGCAGTTCTTC. Encoded protein: CSVELASGEQFF.

This chain connects TRBV7-9 to TRBJ1-1, with D possibly matching TRBD1 (5 bases). The CDR3 has 15 residues. V was trimmed by 1 base and J by 0 bases, leaving 9 bases between them. The germline CDR1 and CDR2 sequences are SEHNR and FQNEAQ (reference sequence). In nucleotides, the CDR3 is TGTGCCAGCAGCTTAGGGGACCCCATGAACACTGAAGCTTTCTTT. It is translated as CASSLGDPMNTEAFF.

This clonotype was detected many times. CDR3 sequence (DNA): TGTGCCAGCAGCCTTAATACCCGGCCCGGGACACAAGGAGTCGAGCAGTACTTC. This gives the protein CASSLNTRPGTQGVEQYF. The genes are TRBV3-1 and TRBJ2-7, with D maybe TRBD1 (6 bases). CDR1 is LGHDT and CDR2 is YNNKEL in the germline V gene (reference sequence). The CDR3 consists of 18 residues. The V gene lost 4 bases and the J gene lost 6 bases, with 28 bases spanning the gap.

This clonotype was found many times. This chain uses TRBV5-1 with TRBJ2-2; D perhaps matches TRBD2 (6 bases). With 4 bases removed from V and 4 bases from J, the gap between germline ends came to 14 bases. From germline, CDR1 is SGHRS and CDR2 YFSETQ. The CDR3 is 15 residues long. As DNA, the CDR3 is TGCGCCAGCAGCATGGGGGGACGGGCCACCGGGGAGCTGTTTTTT. Translated: CASSMGGRATGELFF.

This chain uses TRBV19 with TRBJ2-1; TRBD2 is a possible D gene (6 bases). The CDR3 consists of 14 residues. Trimming took 5 bases from V and 8 from J, leaving 16 bases between them. Germline lookup yields CDR1 LNHDA and CDR2 SQIVND (reference sequence). The CDR3 nucleotides read TGTGCCAGTAGTTTTGGGGCGACGGGGGATGAGCAGTTCTTC. Its translation: CASSFGATGDEQFF.

This clonotype was detected a few times. V is TRBV20-1 and J is TRBJ1-6; 9 nucleotides match TRBD1. V dropped 3 bases and J dropped 8; count of bases not matched to a gene: 2. Germline loops: CDR1 DFQATT, CDR2 SNEGSKA (reference sequence). The CDR3 totals 13 residues. Here the CDR3 DNA reads TGCAGTGCTAGCCGGACAGGGGATTCACCCCTCCACTTT. Translating it yields CSASRTGDSPLHF.

This clonotype was seen at least ten times. The gene calls are TRBV20-1 and TRBJ2-7; 11 bases are a match to TRBD1. This CDR3 contains 15 residues. V was pared by 4 bases and J by 3 bases, with 8 bases of the junction left unmatched. Germline lookup yields CDR1 DFQATT and CDR2 SNEGSKA (reference sequence). The CDR3 sequence: CSATSTGTGGYEQYF. CDR3 nucleotide sequence: TGCAGTGCTACGTCCACAGGGACAGGGGGCTACGAGCAGTACTTC.

This clonotype was seen many times. This chain uses TRBV25-1 with TRBJ2-3; 12 bases agree with TRBD2. The CDR3 extends over 20 amino acids. The germline CDR1 and CDR2 sequences are MGHDK and SYGVNS. Trimming took 5 bases from V and 6 from J; bases not matched to a gene: 21. CDR3: CASSPSRTSGTPTFLDTQYF. DNA of the CDR3: TGTGCCAGCAGTCCCTCGAGGACTAGCGGGACTCCCACCTTCCTCGATACGCAGTATTTT.

This clonotype was counted at least ten times. CDR3 sequence (DNA): TGTGCCAGCTCACCACCGTTAGCGGGAGTGGTAGAGCAGTACTTC. This gives the protein CASSPPLAGVVEQYF. The chain has TRBV18 and TRBJ2-7; 9 nucleotides line up with TRBD2. The CDR3 has 15 amino acids. Germline CDR1 is KGHSH and CDR2 is LQKENI. Losses at the gene ends were 0 bases for V and 7 bases for J; bases not matched to a gene: 7.

This clonotype appeared many times. The rearrangement joins TRBV4-2 to TRBJ1-1; no reliable D call. The CDR3 sequence is 14 residues long. V dropped 0 bases and J dropped 5 bases, with 10 bases sitting between them. Germline CDR1 and CDR2: LGHNA and YNFKEQ. The CDR3 nucleotides are TGTGCCAGCAGCCAAGATACGGGGTTGACTGAAGCTTTCTTT. Its translation is CASSQDTGLTEAFF.

The chain joins TRBV7-8 to TRBJ1-6; no clear D gene. The CDR3 has 14 residues. Germline CDR1 reads SGHVS; CDR2 reads FQNEAQ. The V end was cut by 4 bases, the J end by 10 bases, with 14 bases between. The CDR3 sequence is CASSSLIAVSPLHF. In DNA form, the CDR3 reads TGTGCCAGCAGCTCGCTGATAGCGGTATCACCCCTCCACTTT.

There are a few counts of this clonotype. The rearrangement links TRBV5-6 to TRBJ2-7, with a weak D call TRBD2 (6 bases). From germline, CDR1 is SGHDT and CDR2 YYEEEE. V shed 0 bases and J shed 5 bases, with 15 bases lying between them. The CDR3 covers 15 residues. CDR3 residues: CASSLDPGRRNEQYF. CDR3 nucleotides: TGTGCCAGCAGCTTGGATCCAGGGAGGAGGAACGAGCAGTACTTC.

This clonotype was counted ten times or more. The CDR3 loop reads CASAGTGAYEQYF. The CDR3 coding sequence is TGTGCCAGCGCCGGGACAGGGGCCTACGAGCAGTACTTC. The genes are TRBV11-2 and TRBJ2-7; 10 bases agree with TRBD1. J gave up 2 bases and V 8 bases, and 3 bases lay outside the gene matches. CDR1 SGHAT and CDR2 FQNNGV come from the germline V gene. CDR3 length equals 13 residues.

V is TRBV29-1 and J is TRBJ2-1; 7 bases line up with TRBD2. This CDR3 has 14 amino acids. The V segment lost 7 bases and the J segment 3 bases; nucleotides outside the gene matches: 9. Germline V gene lookup returns CDR1 SQVTM and CDR2 ANQGSEA. CDR3 coding DNA: TGCAGCGCGGGCGGCGGGAGTATCTACAATGAGCAGTTCTTC. It specifies CSAGGGSIYNEQFF.

This clonotype was seen ten or more times. The J gene is TRBJ2-7, the V gene TRBV6-5, with unresolved D. V shed 2 bases and J shed 5 bases, with 1 base lying between them. CDR1 is MNHEY and CDR2 is SVGAGI in the germline V gene. The CDR3 has 10 residues. CDR3 loop: CASSYHEQYF. The CDR3 DNA is TGTGCCAGCAGTTACCACGAGCAGTACTTC.

This clonotype was picked up many times. The J gene is TRBJ2-5, the V gene TRBV29-1, with D perhaps TRBD1 (5 bases). CDR1 SQVTM and CDR2 ANQGSEA come from the germline V gene. V lost 5 bases and J 2 bases, leaving 6 bases between the germline ends. This CDR3 is built from 11 residues. CDR3 in amino acids: CSVQGQETQYF. The CDR3 DNA sequence: TGCAGCGTTCAGGGTCAAGAGACCCAGTACTTC.

This clonotype was seen repeatedly, ten times or more. CDR3 amino acids: CASSLTGGYPQHF. CDR3 DNA: TGTGCCAGCAGCTTAACAGGGGGCTACCCCCAGCATTTT. The chain recombines TRBV11-2 with TRBJ1-5; 9 nucleotides agree with TRBD1. Germline values: CDR1 SGHAT, CDR2 FQNNGV. J gave up 10 bases and V 2 bases, and 3 bases lay outside the gene matches. This CDR3 is 13 amino acids long.